Shown below are 13 T cell receptor beta chains from a single sample sequenced in a study of T-cell reconstitution after alpha-beta-depleted transplantation in children. Preparation of the TCRbeta library involved a method that used unique molecular identifiers. TCRdb re-called the PCR reads through MiXCR, storing one row per CDR3 protein. The sample contains about 440,000 distinct CDR3 sequences, about 45% of which appear only once. This material consisted of PBMCs, taken before TCRalphabeta/CD19-depleted stem cell transplant. The receptor set was obtained from a girl aged 2 to 10 with aplastic anemia, due to receive a stem cell transplant.

This clonotype has ten or more counts. This sequence joins TRBV10-2 and TRBJ2-7, with D possibly matching TRBD2 (5 bases). V was shortened by 0 bases and J by 1 base, with 10 bases between the two germline ends. CDR1 is WSHSY, CDR2 SAAADI, per germline. The CDR3 has 15 amino acids. This CDR3 is CASSESGSTSYEQYF. The CDR3 region has the DNA TGCGCCAGCAGTGAGTCGGGGAGTACGTCCTACGAGCAGTACTTC.

The chain uses TRBV19 and TRBJ2-7; 11 bases map to TRBD2. The V and J ends lost 1 base and 0 bases, in that order; junction bases with no gene match: 8. The V gene's germline CDR1 is LNHDA and CDR2 SQIVND (reference sequence). CDR3 size: 18 residues. CDR3 loop: CASSIGGTTSGSSYEQYF. CDR3 nucleotide sequence: TGTGCCAGTAGTATAGGGGGAACTACTAGCGGGAGCTCCTACGAGCAGTACTTC.

The chain combines TRBV20-1 with TRBJ2-6, with D hard to call. Trimming left V 0 bases short and J 0 bases short, with 9 bases between. This CDR3 is built from 16 residues. Germline V gene sequence: CDR1 DFQATT, CDR2 SNEGSKA (reference sequence). The DNA of the CDR3 is TGCAGTGCTAGAGATGGGGAAAGCTCTGGGGCCAACGTCCTGACTTTC. Amino acid sequence: CSARDGESSGANVLTF.

This clonotype appeared many times. This chain connects TRBV29-1 to TRBJ2-3, with TRBD2 matching 8 bases. Trimming cost V 4 bases and J 1 base; bases outside gene matches: 4. The CDR3 totals 14 residues. CDR1 is SQVTM, CDR2 ANQGSEA, per germline. The CDR3 loop reads CSVVRGLGTDTQYF. The CDR3, as DNA: TGCAGCGTTGTTCGGGGACTAGGCACAGATACGCAGTATTTT.

V usage is TRBV5-5 and J usage is TRBJ1-3, with D perhaps TRBD1 (6 bases). Trimming removed 1 base at V and 4 bases at J, with 18 bases between. The CDR3 has 17 amino acids. In germline, CDR1 is SGHKS, CDR2 YYEKEE (reference sequence). CDR3 in amino acids: CASSLYRSGTPGNTIYF. In nucleotides, the CDR3 is TGTGCCAGCAGCTTGTATCGATCCGGGACACCCGGAAACACCATATATTTT. Looking up the rest from reference TRBV5-5 and TRBJ1-3 gives the full variable domain: DAGVTQSPTHLIKTRGQQVTLRCSPISGHKSVSWYQQVLGQGPQFIFQYYEKEERGRGNFPDRFSARQFPNYSSELNVNALLLGDSALYLCASSLYRSGTPGNTIYFGEGSWLTVV.

The V call is TRBV9, the J call TRBJ1-5; D not certain. This CDR3 spans 14 amino acids. V lost 7 bases, J lost 2 bases, and 13 bases lay in between. Looked up from germline, CDR1 is SGDLS and CDR2 is YYNGEE. CDR3 in DNA: TGTGCCAGCTCAAGTTTTGGGGGCAATCAGCCCCAGCATTTT. Encoded protein: CASSSFGGNQPQHF. The whole variable domain, filled in from reference TRBV9 and TRBJ1-5, reads DSGVTQTPKHLITATGQRVTLRCSPRSGDLSVYWYQQSLDQGLQFLIQYYNGEERAKGNILERFSAQQFPDLHSELNLSSLELGDSALYFCASSSFGGNQPQHFGDGTRLSIL.

This chain links TRBV4-2 with TRBJ2-6, with 9 bases aligning to TRBD2. CDR1 is LGHNA, CDR2 YNFKEQ, per germline. The CDR3 is 16 amino acids. The ends lost 0 bases at V and 4 bases at J; junction bases unmatched: 1. Here the CDR3 reads CASSQDSGGGANVLTF. The CDR3 region has the DNA TGTGCCAGCAGCCAAGATAGCGGGGGAGGGGCCAACGTCCTGACTTTC.

The chain employs TRBV9 and TRBJ2-2; D possibly uses TRBD1 or TRBD2 (5 bases each). V shed 4 bases and J shed 4 bases, with 20 bases lying between them. Germline V gene data show CDR1 as SGDLS and CDR2 as YYNGEE. CDR3 length equals 17 residues. As DNA, the CDR3 is TGTGCCAGCAGCCCCGTAGGTGGGGCAGGGAGCACCGGGGAGCTGTTTTTT. Protein: CASSPVGGAGSTGELFF.

This clonotype was picked up many times. The chain uses TRBV5-1 and TRBJ2-7; the D gene is possibly TRBD2 (6 bases). The CDR3 length is 16 residues. With 4 bases removed from V and 4 bases from J, the gap between germline ends came to 21 bases. The germline CDR1 and CDR2 sequences are SGHRS and YFSETQ. CDR3 DNA: TGCGCCAGCAGCATTGGGGCGGCTAGCGTGAATTACGAGCAGTACTTC. This codes for CASSIGAASVNYEQYF. Based on the CDR3 plus reference TRBV5-1 and TRBJ2-7, the full variable domain is KAGVTQTPRYLIKTRGQQVTLSCSPISGHRSVSWYQQTPGQGLQFLFEYFSETQRNKGNFPGRFSGRQFSNSRSEMNVSTLELGDSALYLCASSIGAASVNYEQYFGPGTRLTVT.

The J gene is TRBJ2-1, the V gene TRBV20-1, with TRBD2 matching 13 bases. CDR1 is DFQATT and CDR2 is SNEGSKA in the germline V gene (reference sequence). The V gene end was trimmed by 3 bases and the J gene end by 8 bases; junction bases not matched to a gene: 13. CDR3 length: 17 amino acids. The CDR3 loop is CSARGGGLAGEGDEQFF. The CDR3 nucleotides are TGCAGTGCTAGGGGGGGTGGACTAGCGGGAGAAGGGGATGAGCAGTTCTTC.

This chain uses TRBV20-1 with TRBJ2-1; TRBD2 matches at 10 bases. From germline, CDR1 is DFQATT and CDR2 SNEGSKA (reference sequence). The CDR3 length is 17 residues. After removal of 2 bases from V and 0 bases from J, the junction contained 7 bases not matched to a gene. CDR3 DNA: TGCAGTGCTAGATCCAGCGGGAGGGCCCTCTCCTACAATGAGCAGTTCTTC. It yields the protein CSARSSGRALSYNEQFF.

This clonotype was seen only a few times. The chain carries TRBV7-2 and TRBJ2-1, with no clear D. The germline gives CDR1 SGHTA, CDR2 FQGNSA. There are 13 residues in the CDR3. The ends were cut back, 3 bases at V and 6 bases at J, with 9 bases in the middle. In DNA form, the CDR3 reads TGTGCCAGCAGCTTGGGCTATCTCAATGAGCAGTTCTTC. It yields the protein CASSLGYLNEQFF.

CDR3 region: CASSFPFRTGAGGEQYF. CDR3 in DNA: TGTGCCAGCAGTTTCCCCTTCAGGACAGGGGCCGGAGGCGAGCAGTACTTC. The chain carries TRBV28 and TRBJ2-7; 9 positions agree with TRBD1. The length of the CDR3 is 17 residues. Germline lookup yields CDR1 MDHEN and CDR2 SYDVKM. Germline trimming cut 3 bases from V and 6 bases from J; bases unmatched to any gene: 15.